The 2 T cell receptor beta chains in this list originate from one sample, sequenced in a study of cytomegalovirus exposure and HLA in healthy donors. In the PCR, 60 Vbeta and 13 Jbeta primers were used. Sequenced by immunoSEQ multiplex PCR; TCRdb stores in-frame clones only, minus some. Among about 160,000 clones listed, about 71% were seen once. Sequenced: PBMCs. All receptors come from a young woman in good health and CMV-seronegative.

This chain connects TRBV5-6 to TRBJ2-5, with 7 bases aligning to TRBD2. The DNA end is a closer match to TRBJ2-7, so the J assignment may be wrong. Per the germline V gene, CDR1 is SGHDT and CDR2 is YYEEEE. The CDR3 is 14 residues long. CDR3 nucleotide sequence: TGTGCCAGCAGCTTGGGGCTAGCGGACTACGAGCAGTACTTC. Translating gives CASSLGLADYEQYF.

This clone was seen only a few times. The J gene is TRBJ1-5, the V gene TRBV7-9; TRBD1 is a possible D gene (5 bases). CDR1 and CDR2 (germline): SEHNR, FQNEAQ (reference sequence). With 7 bases removed from V and 4 bases from J, the gap between germline ends came to 14 bases. CDR3 length: 14 residues. In DNA form, the CDR3 reads TGTGCCAGCACCGCGGGGGGTCTGAATCAGCCCCAGCATTTT. Residues: CASTAGGLNQPQHF.